What follows are 6 T cell receptor beta chains derived from one specimen sequenced in a study of T-cell reconstitution after alpha-beta-depleted transplantation in children. Unique molecular identifiers were incorporated during preparation of the TCRbeta library. Each CDR3 protein gets one entry after TCRdb re-called the PCR reads with MiXCR. This sample has 480,000 or so distinct CDR3 sequences, with roughly a tenth found just once. The specimen comprised PBMCs, sampled before TCRalphabeta/CD19-depleted stem cell transplant. Receptor source: a child aged 2-15 years with inherited bone marrow failure, due to receive a stem cell transplant.

This clonotype has ten or more counts. V usage is TRBV7-2 and J usage is TRBJ2-1; D is unclear. V lost 3 bases to trimming and J lost 2 bases, with 8 bases between them. From germline, CDR1 is SGHTA and CDR2 FQGNSA. The CDR3 length is 14 residues. CDR3 sequence (DNA): TGTGCCAGCAGCTTTTTCGATACCTACAATGAGCAGTTCTTC. Protein product: CASSFFDTYNEQFF.

V gene TRBV7-9 combines with J gene TRBJ2-1, with 7 bases that match TRBD2. The V gene's germline CDR1 is SEHNR and CDR2 FQNEAQ (reference sequence). The CDR3 is 15 amino acids. The junction had 5 bases not matched to a gene; V was cut back by 3 bases and J by 3 bases. The CDR3 DNA follows: TGTGCCAGCAGCTTCATCAGGGACTACTACAATGAGCAGTTCTTC. It is translated as CASSFIRDYYNEQFF.

This clonotype was seen repeatedly, ten times or more. This chain links TRBV5-1 with TRBJ1-2, with a weak D call TRBD1 (6 bases). There are 14 residues in the CDR3. Germline loops: CDR1 SGHRS, CDR2 YFSETQ. Deletions cut 7 bases from V and 8 bases from J, with 21 bases between. DNA for the CDR3: TGCGCCAGCGTACCGGACAGCTCAACTATGGGCTACACCTTC. Translated: CASVPDSSTMGYTF.

This clonotype was counted ten times or more. This rearrangement joins TRBV5-6 to TRBJ2-3; 8 bases agree with TRBD1. CDR3 length: 15 residues. CDR1 and CDR2 (germline): SGHDT, YYEEEE. The J segment lost 1 base and the V segment lost 6 bases, leaving 7 bases of the junction unmatched. CDR3 nucleotide sequence: TGTGCCAGCACCCTAGACAGGGGTGGCACAGATACGCAGTATTTT. It specifies CASTLDRGGTDTQYF.

This clonotype was observed at least ten times. The chain combines TRBV7-8 with TRBJ1-2, with TRBD1 as a possible D gene (5 bases). The V end lost 1 base, the J end lost 2 bases, and 20 bases lay between the germline ends. There are 18 residues in the CDR3. CDR1 and CDR2 from the germline V gene are SGHVS and FQNEAQ. The chain's CDR3 is CASSLVEVKGRWNYGYTF. The DNA of the CDR3 is TGTGCCAGCAGCTTAGTTGAAGTGAAGGGGAGGTGGAACTATGGCTACACCTTC.

This clonotype was observed a few times. V usage is TRBV20-1 and J usage is TRBJ1-4; D gene unclear. The CDR3 has 13 amino acids. Trimming took off 2 bases at V and 7 bases at J, with 11 bases between the two ends. Germline values: CDR1 DFQATT, CDR2 SNEGSKA (reference sequence). CDR3 nucleotide sequence: TGCAGTGCTAGAAACGAGGGTACTGAAAAACTGTTTTTT. Translation gives CSARNEGTEKLFF.